This entry features one TCR beta chain sequence. Germline CDR1 is LNHDA and CDR2 is SQIVND (reference sequence). V dropped 8 bases and J dropped 2; count of bases not matched to a gene: 5. The CDR3 is 14 amino acids. Treatment denoted: preoperative locoregional IRX-2 cytokine immunotherapy. This phase Ib study tested locoregional IRX-2 cytokine immunotherapy given before surgery. The sample is drawn from a study of preoperative IRX-2 immunotherapy in early breast cancer. The repertoire was sequenced with immunoSEQ multiplex PCR; TCRdb's copy has only in-frame clones and lacks some. The sample contains tens of thousands of clones, approximately 80% of which appear only once.

The sequencing used lymph node tissue, collected before IRX-2 immunotherapy. V gene TRBV19 combines with J gene TRBJ1-5; 8 bases map to TRBD1. This clonotype was sampled from a human donor with breast cancer. The CDR3 coding sequence is TGTGCCAGTTCGGGACAGGTGGGCAATCAGCCCCAGCATTTT. Translation gives CASSGQVGNQPQHF.